A single sample is the source of the 15 T cell receptor beta chains below, sequenced in a study of T cell changes during pregnancy in multiple sclerosis. Assay: immunoSEQ multiplex PCR; the TCRdb copy retains only in-frame clones and omits some. Seen here are 35,000 to 55,000 clones, more than 75% observed once, and the top ten hold about 6%. The source was CD8+ T cells from peripheral blood mononuclear cells, collected after pregnancy. The source of these receptors is a female donor in good health, enrolled as a control in a pregnancy study.

The gene calls are TRBV19 and TRBJ2-3; 9 nucleotides align to TRBD1. The CDR3 sequence is 16 residues long. In germline, CDR1 is LNHDA, CDR2 SQIVND (reference sequence). The ends lost 5 bases at V and 0 bases at J; junction bases unmatched: 6. Here the CDR3 reads CASSLGTGTSTDTQYF. The CDR3 bases are TGTGCCAGTAGTTTAGGGACAGGGACTAGCACAGATACGCAGTATTTT.

The chain has TRBV4-2 and TRBJ2-3, with D maybe TRBD2 (6 bases). The germline V gene has CDR1 LGHNA and CDR2 YNFKEQ. Deletions cut 3 bases from V and 5 bases from J, with 6 bases between. The CDR3 is made up of 12 amino acids. CDR3 bases: TGTGCCAGCAGCCAGCGGGGAGATACGCAGTATTTT. It encodes CASSQRGDTQYF.

The chain has TRBV27 and TRBJ1-2; TRBD1 matches 7 bases. CDR1 and CDR2 from the germline V gene are MNHEY and SMNVEV (reference sequence). CDR3 length equals 15 residues. After removal of 2 bases from V and 6 bases from J, the junction contained 9 bases not matched to a gene. The CDR3 spells CASSLGRTGRDGYTF. For the CDR3, the DNA is TGTGCCAGCAGTTTAGGGCGGACAGGCCGAGATGGCTACACCTTC.

The gene calls are TRBV28 and TRBJ1-5; a weak D match, TRBD1 (5 bases). Trimming cost V 5 bases and J 9 bases, with 14 bases left between them. Per the germline V gene, CDR1 is MDHEN and CDR2 is SYDVKM. The CDR3 has 13 residues. Written as DNA, the CDR3 is TGTGCCAGCAGTCCATCCGGGGGTAGGCCCCAGCATTTT. It is translated as CASSPSGGRPQHF.

CDR3 region: CASSQDHRGKNEQYF. DNA of the CDR3: TGTGCCAGCAGCCAAGATCACAGGGGAAAGAACGAGCAGTACTTC. The V gene is TRBV4-2, the J gene TRBJ2-7; 7 bases are shared with TRBD1. V was pared by 0 bases and J by 5 bases, with 7 bases of the junction left unmatched. This CDR3 region has 15 residues. The germline CDR1 and CDR2 sequences are LGHNA and YNFKEQ.

The genes are TRBV7-6 and TRBJ2-1, with D tentatively TRBD2 (5 bases). The CDR3 contains 13 residues. In germline, CDR1 is SGHVS, CDR2 FNYEAQ. With 2 bases removed from V and 5 bases from J, the gap between germline ends came to 7 bases. The CDR3 loop is CASSLRGDNEQFF. CDR3 coding DNA: TGTGCCAGCAGCTTACGGGGAGACAATGAGCAGTTCTTC. The full variable domain, rest sourced from reference TRBV7-6 and TRBJ2-1, is GAGVSQSPRYKVTKRGQDVALRCDPISGHVSLYWYRQALGQGPEFLTYFNYEAQQDKSGLPNDRFSAERPEGSISTLTIQRTEQRDSAMYRCASSLRGDNEQFFGPGTRLTVL.

The rearrangement joins TRBV7-9 to TRBJ2-2; TRBD2 is a possible D gene (6 bases). The CDR3 length is 15 residues. Germline CDR1 is SEHNR and CDR2 is FQNEAQ (reference sequence). Trimming took off 5 bases at V and 7 bases at J, with 17 bases between the two ends. The CDR3 spells CASSPLGGSGGELFF. The CDR3, as DNA: TGTGCCAGCAGCCCCCTTGGGGGGAGCGGCGGGGAGCTGTTTTTT.

The chain employs TRBV5-6 and TRBJ2-7; unclear D gene. Trimming left V 1 base short and J 0 bases short, with 5 bases between. The CDR3 is 13 amino acids. Germline V gene lookup returns CDR1 SGHDT and CDR2 YYEEEE. The CDR3 region is CASSLLISYEQYF. CDR3 bases: TGTGCCAGCAGCTTGTTAATCTCCTACGAGCAGTACTTC.

The chain carries TRBV30 and TRBJ2-7; no definite D call. This CDR3 is 13 amino acids long. The germline V and J ends were trimmed by 5 bases and 3 bases, with 14 bases remaining between them. Germline V gene data show CDR1 as GTSNPN and CDR2 as SVGIG (reference sequence). CDR3 nucleotide sequence: TGTGCCTGGCAGACAATTATTGACTACGAGCAGTACTTC. It codes for CAWQTIIDYEQYF.

V usage is TRBV7-2 and J usage is TRBJ2-1, with 11 bases that match TRBD2. The ends lost 2 bases at V and 3 bases at J; junction bases unmatched: 6. The CDR3 sequence is 17 residues long. Looked up from germline, CDR1 is SGHTA and CDR2 is FQGNSA. For the CDR3, the DNA is TGTGCCAGCAGCTTAAGGCCCGGGACTAGCGGCTACAATGAGCAGTTCTTC. Encoded protein: CASSLRPGTSGYNEQFF. Using reference TRBV7-2 and TRBJ2-1 for the parts outside the CDR3, the full variable domain is GAGVSQSPSNKVTEKGKDVELRCDPISGHTALYWYRQSLGQGLEFLIYFQGNSAPDKSGLPSDRFSAERTGGSVSTLTIQRTQQEDSAVYLCASSLRPGTSGYNEQFFGPGTRLTVL.

The chain carries TRBV29-1 and TRBJ2-7; D is perhaps TRBD1 (6 bases). CDR1 is SQVTM, CDR2 ANQGSEA, per germline. The CDR3 runs 13 residues. V lost 4 bases and J lost 3, with 13 bases in between. The CDR3 DNA sequence: TGCAGCGTTGGCCCAGGGGAAAACTACGAGCAGTACTTC. Its translation is CSVGPGENYEQYF.

This clone came up once. J is TRBJ1-4 and V is TRBV6-5; the D is unclear. This CDR3 has 13 amino acids. Germline V CDR1 and CDR2: MNHEY, SVGAGI. V lost 7 bases to trimming and J lost 8 bases, with 14 bases between them. CDR3 nucleotides: TGTGCCAGCACCGACAATCCGGGGGAAAAACTGTTTTTT. Translating gives CASTDNPGEKLFF.

Remarks on this clone: A junction boundary mismatches the germline segment, possibly from a read error. This sequence joins TRBV7-7 and TRBJ2-3; TRBD1 agrees at 8 bases. Germline CDR1 and CDR2: SSHAT and FNYEAQ (reference sequence). This CDR3 has 15 amino acids. The CDR3 loop is CASSSGTGRTDTQYF. The CDR3 nucleotides read TGTGCTAGCAGCTCCGGGACAGGCCGCACAGATACGCAGTATTTT.

The chain combines TRBV7-6 with TRBJ1-1; no definite D call. V lost 5 bases and J 0 bases, leaving 10 bases between the germline ends. The CDR3 totals 14 residues. Looked up from germline, CDR1 is SGHVS and CDR2 is FNYEAQ. The CDR3 here is CASSPRLMNTEAFF. DNA of the CDR3: TGTGCCAGCAGCCCCCGACTGATGAACACTGAAGCTTTCTTT.

In nucleotides, the CDR3 is TGTGCCATCACTACGGGGATAGCGGGGGAGAAGACCCAGTACTTC. This codes for CAITTGIAGEKTQYF. The V gene is TRBV10-3, the J gene TRBJ2-5; 9 bases are a match to TRBD2. Germline CDR1 and CDR2: ENHRY and SYGVKD. This CDR3 is built from 15 residues. Losses at the gene ends were 7 bases for V and 6 bases for J; bases not matched to a gene: 12.